One sample yielded the 16 T cell receptor beta chains listed below, sequenced in a study of spatial heterogeneity in lung cancer. From the 5' RACE reads, TCRdb called clonotypes with MiXCR, one entry per CDR3 protein. The profile shows some 1,500 distinct CDR3 sequences, about 25% of them singletons. Indicated time point: sample taken at primary tumor resection. No cells were sorted before sequencing. The whole RNA sequenced was extracted from tumor, nontumor lung or frozen PBMC. Specimen: PBMCs, collected at surgery. Receptors originate from a male donor with early-stage non-small cell lung cancer.

This clonotype was counted at least ten times. The CDR3 loop is CASSRPYSTDTQYF. The CDR3, as DNA: TGTGCCAGCAGCCGACCTTATAGCACAGATACGCAGTATTTT. The gene calls are TRBV7-8 and TRBJ2-3; D call uncertain. The V gene's germline CDR1 is SGHVS and CDR2 FQNEAQ. CDR3 length equals 14 residues. The V and J ends lost 5 bases and 0 bases respectively, with 9 bases between them.

This clonotype was found a few times. This chain links TRBV16 with TRBJ1-5; 9 bases are shared with TRBD1. CDR3 length equals 13 residues. CDR1 is KGHSY and CDR2 is FQNENV in the germline V gene. V lost 4 bases to trimming and J lost 6 bases; unmatched junction nucleotides: 1. The CDR3 sequence is CASSPTGGQPQHF. The CDR3 nucleotides are TGTGCCAGCAGCCCGACAGGGGGTCAGCCCCAGCATTTT.

V is TRBV20-1 and J is TRBJ1-6; 7 nucleotides agree with TRBD1. With V trimmed by 5 bases and J by 10 bases, 8 bases remained unmatched. Germline CDR1 reads DFQATT; CDR2 reads SNEGSKA (reference sequence). The CDR3 totals 13 residues. In DNA, the CDR3 is TGCAGTGCTTCCGGGACAGTTGGATCACCCCTCCACTTT. This translates into CSASGTVGSPLHF.

This clonotype ranks as medium-sized (0.01 to 0.1%). The chain links TRBV19 to TRBJ2-3; D is perhaps TRBD1 or TRBD2 (5 bases each). In germline, CDR1 is LNHDA, CDR2 SQIVND (reference sequence). This CDR3 is 15 amino acids long. The germline V and J ends were trimmed by 1 base and 2 bases, with 10 bases remaining between them. CDR3 loop: CASSIGGIYTDTQYF. Written as DNA, the CDR3 is TGTGCCAGTAGTATAGGGGGGATATACACAGATACGCAGTATTTT.

The table lists this clonotype with many counts. This chain links TRBV7-9 with TRBJ1-2; TRBD1 aligns across 7 bases. This CDR3 has 17 amino acids. V was pared by 1 base and J by 8 bases, with 16 bases of the junction left unmatched. CDR1 SEHNR and CDR2 FQNEAQ come from the germline V gene (reference sequence). The CDR3 here is CASSLDLKGALPGGYTF. CDR3 nucleotide sequence: TGTGCCAGCAGCTTAGATCTGAAGGGGGCTCTCCCTGGCGGCTACACCTTC.

This clonotype rates as medium-sized. The V and J genes are TRBV27 and TRBJ1-2, with D perhaps TRBD1 (5 bases). The germline gives CDR1 MNHEY, CDR2 SMNVEV (reference sequence). V was pared by 4 bases and J by 5 bases, with 26 bases between. The CDR3 spans 18 residues. The CDR3 DNA sequence: TGTGCCAGCAGTTCGCTGGCAAGGAGGGACGGCCTAAAGTATGGCTACACCTTC. Its translation is CASSSLARRDGLKYGYTF.

V gene TRBV7-8 combines with J gene TRBJ1-3; 9 bases align to TRBD1. The CDR3 extends over 16 amino acids. CDR1 is SGHVS, CDR2 FQNEAQ, per germline. The V segment lost 3 bases and the J segment 1 base; nucleotides outside the gene matches: 4. The chain's CDR3 is CASSFTGGASGNTIYF. The CDR3, as DNA: TGTGCCAGCAGCTTTACAGGGGGCGCTTCTGGAAACACCATATATTTT.

By sample fraction, this clonotype is medium-sized. The V call is TRBV19, the J call TRBJ1-1; D uncertain. Trimming took off 5 bases at V and 0 bases at J, with 13 bases between the two ends. The CDR3 loop spans 15 amino acids. Germline CDR1 reads LNHDA; CDR2 reads SQIVND (reference sequence). CDR3 coding DNA: TGTGCCAGTAGTGGTCGGTGGGATCTGAACACTGAAGCTTTCTTT. Translating gives CASSGRWDLNTEAFF.

In this sample, this clonotype turned up many times. J is TRBJ1-4 and V is TRBV27; TRBD1 matches 7 bases. The CDR3 extends over 15 amino acids. The germline CDR1 and CDR2 sequences are MNHEY and SMNVEV (reference sequence). The V gene end was trimmed by 5 bases and the J gene end by 7 bases; junction bases not matched to a gene: 10. CDR3 DNA sequence: TGTGCCAGCAGTACACAGGGGTTGAGAGGTGAAAAACTGTTTTTT. Protein: CASSTQGLRGEKLFF. The full variable domain, completed using reference TRBV27 and TRBJ1-4, is EAQVTQNPRYLITVTGKKLTVTCSQNMNHEYMSWYRQDPGLGLRQIYYSMNVEVTDKGDVPEGYKVSRKEKRNFPLILESPSPNQTSLYFCASSTQGLRGEKLFFGSGTQLSVL.

The chain is built from TRBV15 and TRBJ2-7; no definite D call. Germline V gives CDR1 LNHNV, CDR2 YYDKDF (reference sequence). There are 13 residues in the CDR3. V dropped 1 base and J dropped 5 bases, with 9 bases sitting between them. The CDR3 coding sequence is TGTGCCACCAGCAGAGTTCGCACTCACGAGCAGTACGTC. Translation: CATSRVRTHEQYV.

V and J are TRBV5-4 and TRBJ2-1; 9 nucleotides line up with TRBD1. The germline CDR1 and CDR2 sequences are SGHNT and YYREEE (reference sequence). The length of the CDR3 is 14 residues. V was pared by 4 bases and J by 14 bases, with 13 bases of the junction left unmatched. CDR3 nucleotides: TGTGCCAGCAGCATACGGGACAGGGCATTGGGAGAGTTCTTC. Translated: CASSIRDRALGEFF.

Sample share makes this clonotype medium-sized. This rearrangement joins TRBV3-1 to TRBJ2-1; 9 nucleotides align to TRBD2. Trimming cost V 0 bases and J 0 bases; bases outside gene matches: 9. Per germline, CDR1 LGHDT and CDR2 YNNKEL (reference sequence). The CDR3 contains 19 residues. CDR3 protein: CASSQDLAGGHSSYNEQFF. The CDR3 DNA is TGTGCCAGCAGCCAAGATTTGGCGGGGGGGCATAGCTCCTACAATGAGCAGTTCTTC.

In this sample, this clonotype turned up a few times. The chain combines TRBV6-2 or TRBV6-3 with TRBJ2-2; D unresolved. The CDR3 is made up of 11 amino acids. Between the trimmed V and J ends, which lost 7 bases and 3 bases, there was a span of 3 bases. Germline CDR1 reads MNHEY; CDR2 reads SVGEGT. CDR3 in DNA: TGTGCCAGCAAAGACACCGGGGAGCTGTTTTTT. Translated, it gives CASKDTGELFF.

This clonotype came up a few times. The chain is built from TRBV29-1 and TRBJ2-3, with 9 bases lining up with TRBD2. The CDR3 is 14 amino acids. The V gene end was trimmed by 4 bases and the J gene end by 5 bases; junction bases not matched to a gene: 7. Germline CDR1 and CDR2: SQVTM and ANQGSEA. The CDR3 DNA reads TGCAGCGTTGTGAGAGCGGGGGGCAGAGATACGCAGTATTTT. It codes for CSVVRAGGRDTQYF.

This clonotype is categorized as medium-sized (0.01 to 0.1%). The chain is built from TRBV9 and TRBJ1-6, with D possibly TRBD1 on 5 matching bases. V was shortened by 0 bases and J by 4 bases, with 17 bases between the two germline ends. The CDR3 covers 18 residues. CDR1 and CDR2 (germline): SGDLS, YYNGEE. The CDR3 DNA reads as TGTGCCAGCAGCGTAGTCGTAGGGGAGCCGCCTTATAATTCACCCCTCCACTTT. Amino acids: CASSVVVGEPPYNSPLHF.

By frequency in the sample, this clonotype is medium-sized. Here the CDR3 reads CASSLSKGGYEQYF. The CDR3 DNA is TGTGCCAGCAGTTTATCGAAGGGGGGGTACGAGCAGTACTTC. The rearrangement uses TRBV27 and TRBJ2-7; tentatively, D is TRBD2 (7 bases). The CDR3 runs 14 residues. Per germline, CDR1 MNHEY and CDR2 SMNVEV (reference sequence). Trimming removed 0 bases from V and 4 bases from J, with 10 bases in between.